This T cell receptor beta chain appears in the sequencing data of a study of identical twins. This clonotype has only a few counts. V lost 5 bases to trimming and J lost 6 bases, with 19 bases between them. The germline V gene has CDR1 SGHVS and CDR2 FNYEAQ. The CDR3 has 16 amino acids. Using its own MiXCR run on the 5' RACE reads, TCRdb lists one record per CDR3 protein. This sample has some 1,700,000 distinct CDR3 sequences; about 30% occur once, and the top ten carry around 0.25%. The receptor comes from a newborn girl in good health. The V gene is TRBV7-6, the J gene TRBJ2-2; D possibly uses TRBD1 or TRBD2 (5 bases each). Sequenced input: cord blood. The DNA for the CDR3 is TGTGCCAGCAGCATTAACGGTCCGGGACCGTCCGGGGAGCTGTTTTTT. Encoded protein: CASSINGPGPSGELFF.